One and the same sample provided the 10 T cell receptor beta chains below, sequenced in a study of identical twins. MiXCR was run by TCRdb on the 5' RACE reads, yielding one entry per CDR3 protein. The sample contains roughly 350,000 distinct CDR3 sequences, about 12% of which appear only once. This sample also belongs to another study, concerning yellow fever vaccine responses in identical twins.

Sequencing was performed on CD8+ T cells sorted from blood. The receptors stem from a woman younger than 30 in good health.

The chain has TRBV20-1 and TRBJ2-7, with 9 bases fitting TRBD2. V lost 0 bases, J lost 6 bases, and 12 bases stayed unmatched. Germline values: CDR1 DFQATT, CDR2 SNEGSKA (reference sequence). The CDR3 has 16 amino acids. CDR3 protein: CSARDRSGRTLGEQYF. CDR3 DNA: TGCAGTGCTAGAGATCGAAGCGGGAGGACCTTGGGCGAGCAGTACTTC.

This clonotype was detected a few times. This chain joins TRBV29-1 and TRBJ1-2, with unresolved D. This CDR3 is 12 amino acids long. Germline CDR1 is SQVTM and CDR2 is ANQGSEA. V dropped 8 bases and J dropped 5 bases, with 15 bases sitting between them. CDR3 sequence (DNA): TGCAGCTCCGAACCGTCGGGGTATGGCTACACCTTC. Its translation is CSSEPSGYGYTF.

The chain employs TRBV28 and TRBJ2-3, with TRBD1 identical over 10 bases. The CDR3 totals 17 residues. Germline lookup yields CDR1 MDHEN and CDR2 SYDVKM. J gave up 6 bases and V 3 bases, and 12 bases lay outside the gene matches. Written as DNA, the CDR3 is TGTGCCAGCAGTTTTCCTCCGGGACAGGGGCCTTGGGATACGCAGTATTTT. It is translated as CASSFPPGQGPWDTQYF.

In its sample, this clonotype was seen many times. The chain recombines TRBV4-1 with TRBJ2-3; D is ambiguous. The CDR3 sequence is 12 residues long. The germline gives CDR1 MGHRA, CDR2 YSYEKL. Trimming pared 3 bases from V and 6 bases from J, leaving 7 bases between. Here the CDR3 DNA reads TGCGCCAGCAGCCAGATCTCGGATACGCAGTATTTT. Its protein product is CASSQISDTQYF.

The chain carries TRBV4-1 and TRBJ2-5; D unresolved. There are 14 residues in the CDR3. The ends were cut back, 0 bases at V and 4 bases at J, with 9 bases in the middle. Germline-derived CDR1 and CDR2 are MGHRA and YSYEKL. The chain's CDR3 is CASSQDSVPETQYF. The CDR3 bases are TGCGCCAGCAGCCAAGATTCGGTGCCAGAGACCCAGTACTTC.

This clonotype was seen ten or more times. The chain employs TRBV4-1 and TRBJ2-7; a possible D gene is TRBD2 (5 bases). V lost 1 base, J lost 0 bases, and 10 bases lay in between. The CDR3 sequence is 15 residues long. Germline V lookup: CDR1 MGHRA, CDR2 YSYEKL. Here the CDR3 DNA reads TGCGCCAGCAGCCAAGTCGAAGGGAGCTCCTACGAGCAGTACGTC. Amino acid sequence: CASSQVEGSSYEQYV.

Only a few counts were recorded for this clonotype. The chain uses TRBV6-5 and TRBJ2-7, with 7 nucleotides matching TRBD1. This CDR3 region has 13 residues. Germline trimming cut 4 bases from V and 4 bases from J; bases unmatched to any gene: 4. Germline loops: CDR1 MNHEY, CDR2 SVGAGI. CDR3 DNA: TGTGCCAGCAGTTCGTCAGGGGGATACGAGCAGTACTTC. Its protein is CASSSSGGYEQYF.

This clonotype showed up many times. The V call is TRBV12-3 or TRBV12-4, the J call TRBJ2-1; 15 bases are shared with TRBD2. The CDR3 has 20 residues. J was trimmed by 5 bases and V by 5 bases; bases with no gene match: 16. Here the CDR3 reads CASSQVGGLAGGRTNNEQFF. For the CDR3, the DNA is TGTGCCAGCAGTCAAGTAGGAGGACTAGCGGGGGGGAGGACTAACAATGAGCAGTTCTTC.

The CDR3 loop reads CASSFEDGNYGYTF. The DNA of the CDR3 is TGTGCCAGCAGTTTTGAAGACGGTAACTATGGCTACACCTTC. The J gene is TRBJ1-2, the V gene TRBV12-3 or TRBV12-4; D remains unclear. Deletions cut 3 bases from V and 1 base from J, with 9 bases between. The CDR3 loop spans 14 amino acids.

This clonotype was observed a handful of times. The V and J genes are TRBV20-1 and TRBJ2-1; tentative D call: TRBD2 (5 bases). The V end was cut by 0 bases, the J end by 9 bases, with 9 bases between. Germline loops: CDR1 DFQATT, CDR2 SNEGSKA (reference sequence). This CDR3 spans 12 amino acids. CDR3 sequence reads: CSARDYGSEQFF. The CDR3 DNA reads TGCAGTGCTAGAGATTATGGGAGTGAGCAGTTCTTC.